This T cell receptor beta chain was documented in a study of early T cells in non-severe SARS-CoV-2 infection. Study context: Sequencing input comprised bulk RNA from unsorted whole blood; chain pairing was not available. General study points: The matching step, a VDJdb search, favored anti-spike CD8 responses and missed private and CD4 specificities.

There are a few counts of this clonotype. Its specificity is not known. V shed 6 bases and J shed 0 bases, with 6 bases lying between them. The CDR3 extends over 13 amino acids. Unique molecular identifier tags were affixed to discrete cDNA molecules. Each CDR3 protein gets one entry after TCRdb re-called the 5' RACE reads with MiXCR. Of about 52,000 distinct CDR3 sequences detected, approximately 9.9% appear once; the ten largest clones hold approximately 13%. This clonotype originated in an adult who was a healthcare worker with PCR-confirmed SARS-CoV-2 infection or an uninfected control (not recorded which). Material for sequencing was whole blood. The chain is built from TRBV12-3 or TRBV12-4 and TRBJ1-5; no reliable D call. DNA of the CDR3: TGTGCCAGCAGGCTCAGTAGCAATCAGCCCCAGCATTTT. This codes for CASRLSSNQPQHF.